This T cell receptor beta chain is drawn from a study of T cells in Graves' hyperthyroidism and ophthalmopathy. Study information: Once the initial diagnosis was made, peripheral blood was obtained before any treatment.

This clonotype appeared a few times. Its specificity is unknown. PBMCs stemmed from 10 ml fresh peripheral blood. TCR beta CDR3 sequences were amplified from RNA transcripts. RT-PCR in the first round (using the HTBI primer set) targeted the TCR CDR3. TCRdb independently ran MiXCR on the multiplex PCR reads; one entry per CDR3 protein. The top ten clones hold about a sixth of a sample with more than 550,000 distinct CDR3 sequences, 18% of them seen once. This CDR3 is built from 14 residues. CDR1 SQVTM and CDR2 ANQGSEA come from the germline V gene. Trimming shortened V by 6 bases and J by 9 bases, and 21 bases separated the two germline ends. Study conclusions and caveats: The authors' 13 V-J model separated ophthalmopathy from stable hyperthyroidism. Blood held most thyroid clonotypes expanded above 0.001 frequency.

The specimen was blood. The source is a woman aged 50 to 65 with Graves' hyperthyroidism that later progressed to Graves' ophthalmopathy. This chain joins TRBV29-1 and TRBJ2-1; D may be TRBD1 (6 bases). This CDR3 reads CSVQGPRVETEQFF. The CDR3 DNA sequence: TGCAGCGTCCAGGGGCCCAGGGTCGAGACTGAGCAGTTCTTC.